Each of the 24 T cell receptor beta chains below was sequenced from the same sample in a study of shared clonotypes between healthy human individuals. This table comes from immunoSEQ multiplex PCR, and its TCRdb copy is limited to in-frame clones, with some not included. In the table there are some 2,000,000 clones, approximately 94% of which are singletons. Sequencing was performed on naive CD4+ T cells sorted from blood. The subset is: CD45RA+ positively selected. The source of these receptors is a man younger than 35 in good health.

The chain links TRBV18 to TRBJ2-2, with D unclear. The CDR3 extends over 13 amino acids. The germline V gene has CDR1 KGHSH and CDR2 LQKENI. V lost 3 bases and J 4 bases, leaving 6 bases between the germline ends. The DNA of the CDR3 is TGTGCCAGCTCACCGGAGTTCACCGGGGAGCTGTTTTTT. The encoded protein is CASSPEFTGELFF.

The genes are TRBV6-1 and TRBJ2-7, with D perhaps TRBD2 (6 bases). The CDR3 loop spans 14 amino acids. With 4 bases removed from V and 3 bases from J, the gap between germline ends came to 13 bases. Germline CDR1 and CDR2: MNHNS and SASEGT. CDR3 sequence (DNA): TGTGCCAGCAGTGTGACTAGGACGTTCTACGAGCAGTACTTC. Its translation is CASSVTRTFYEQYF.

Turning to this clone: Other nucleotide sequences in the sample specify the same CDR3. This sequence joins TRBV27 and TRBJ2-5, with 11 positions matching TRBD2. The germline gives CDR1 MNHEY, CDR2 SMNVEV (reference sequence). V dropped 5 bases and J dropped 2; count of bases not matched to a gene: 7. The CDR3 consists of 16 residues. As DNA, the CDR3 is TGTGCCAGCAGTCTAAGCCGACTAGCGGGGCAAGAGACCCAGTACTTC. Encoded protein: CASSLSRLAGQETQYF.

This chain links TRBV13 with TRBJ1-6; possible D gene TRBD1, 6 bases. In germline, CDR1 is PRHDT, CDR2 FYEKMQ (reference sequence). V shed 6 bases and J shed 7 bases, with 16 bases lying between them. The length of the CDR3 is 15 residues. The CDR3 region has the DNA TGTGCCAGCAGTATCGGGGGCCCCGGGAATTCACCCCTCCACTTT. Its protein is CASSIGGPGNSPLHF.

The rearrangement joins TRBV5-4 to TRBJ2-7, with no clear D. CDR1 and CDR2 (germline): SGHNT, YYREEE (reference sequence). There are 16 residues in the CDR3. Trimming cost V 0 bases and J 0 bases, with 13 bases left between them. The CDR3 is CASSLDGWPLSYEQYF. Here the CDR3 DNA reads TGTGCCAGCAGCTTGGATGGTTGGCCGCTCTCCTACGAGCAGTACTTC.

V is TRBV10-3 and J is TRBJ1-2; D gene unclear. The CDR3 spans 13 residues. Per the germline V gene, CDR1 is ENHRY and CDR2 is SYGVKD. With 3 bases removed from V and 6 bases from J, the gap between germline ends came to 11 bases. The CDR3 DNA is TGTGCCATCAGTGATAGGGCAAGGGATGGCTACACCTTC. This codes for CAISDRARDGYTF.

The genes are TRBV5-1 and TRBJ2-5; 7 bases align to TRBD2. Germline V gene data show CDR1 as SGHRS and CDR2 as YFSETQ. With V trimmed by 0 bases and J by 7 bases, 6 bases remained unmatched. There are 14 residues in the CDR3. In DNA form, the CDR3 reads TGCGCCAGCAGCTTGGGTATCCGCGGGGGGACCCAGTACTTC. Protein: CASSLGIRGGTQYF.

This chain joins TRBV11-3 and TRBJ2-1; unclear D gene. The CDR3 has 17 amino acids. Germline lookup yields CDR1 SGHNT and CDR2 YENEEA. Between the trimmed V and J ends, which lost 5 bases and 2 bases, there was a span of 19 bases. The chain's CDR3 is CASSPSFVVPPYNEQFF. DNA for the CDR3: TGTGCCAGCAGCCCCTCCTTCGTAGTACCCCCCTACAATGAGCAGTTCTTC.

The CDR3 sequence: CASSPQAVGQYF. As DNA, the CDR3 is TGTGCCAGCAGCCCGCAGGCAGTCGGGCAGTACTTC. The rearrangement joins TRBV11-2 to TRBJ2-7, with D unresolved. This CDR3 is built from 12 residues. Germline-derived CDR1 and CDR2 are SGHAT and FQNNGV. V lost 5 bases to trimming and J lost 9 bases, with 14 bases between them.

The rearrangement uses TRBV27 and TRBJ1-5; unclear D gene. Germline V gene data show CDR1 as MNHEY and CDR2 as SMNVEV (reference sequence). V lost 6 bases, J lost 1 base, and 7 bases lay in between. This CDR3 has 13 residues. The CDR3 DNA reads as TGTGCCAGCAGAGCAGTAAGCAATCAGCCCCAGCATTTT. It encodes CASRAVSNQPQHF.

The chain uses TRBV5-4 and TRBJ2-4; D remains unclear. The V and J ends lost 1 base and 3 bases respectively, with 5 bases between them. Germline assignment: CDR1 SGHNT and CDR2 YYREEE (reference sequence). The CDR3 runs 13 residues. The CDR3 DNA follows: TGTGCCAGCAGCTTGTACGACAAAAACATTCAGTACTTC. Residues: CASSLYDKNIQYF.

The rearrangement uses TRBV5-5 and TRBJ1-2; no clear D. The CDR3 sequence is 13 residues long. With 2 bases removed from V and 1 base from J, the gap between germline ends came to 6 bases. Germline loops: CDR1 SGHKS, CDR2 YYEKEE (reference sequence). The CDR3 is CASSLTDNYGYTF. The CDR3 DNA reads as TGTGCCAGCAGCTTAACTGATAACTATGGCTACACCTTC.

The gene calls are TRBV6-1 and TRBJ1-1; D uncertain. The V end lost 2 bases, the J end lost 4 bases, and 11 bases lay between the germline ends. The germline V gene has CDR1 MNHNS and CDR2 SASEGT. The CDR3 runs to 14 residues. The CDR3 region has the DNA TGTGCCAGCAGTGAACAAGGGTCGAGCACTGAAGCTTTCTTT. This codes for CASSEQGSSTEAFF.

The chain recombines TRBV10-3 with TRBJ2-7, with D perhaps given as TRBD1 or TRBD2 (5 bases each). Germline-derived CDR1 and CDR2 are ENHRY and SYGVKD. V lost 2 bases to trimming and J lost 2 bases, with 10 bases between them. The CDR3 covers 14 residues. Here the CDR3 reads CAISEVWGPYEQYF. The CDR3 DNA reads as TGTGCCATCAGTGAGGTGTGGGGACCCTACGAGCAGTACTTC.

The chain recombines TRBV30 with TRBJ2-7, with D possibly being TRBD2 (5 bases). The CDR3 has 15 amino acids. V was pared by 1 base and J by 0 bases, with 13 bases between. The germline V gene encodes CDR1 GTSNPN and CDR2 SVGIG (reference sequence). Written as DNA, the CDR3 is TGTGCCTGGAGTGGGAGCGGAGGACCCTCCTACGAGCAGTACTTC. It codes for CAWSGSGGPSYEQYF. Looking up the rest from reference TRBV30 and TRBJ2-7 gives the full variable domain: SQTIHQWPATLVQPVGSPLSLECTVEGTSNPNLYWYRQAAGRGLQLLFYSVGIGQISSEVPQNLSASRPQDRQFILSSKKLLLSDSGFYLCAWSGSGGPSYEQYFGPGTRLTVT.

The count of this clone is one. The sample holds other DNA sequences that translate to the same CDR3. Here the CDR3 DNA reads TGTGCCAGCTCAACGGGGAGCTCTGGAAACACCATATATTTT. This gives the protein CASSTGSSGNTIYF. The V call is TRBV6-1, the J call TRBJ1-3; D is unresolved. Germline-derived CDR1 and CDR2 are MNHNS and SASEGT. The V end was cut by 8 bases, the J end by 0 bases, with 11 bases between. The CDR3 length is 14 residues.

The chain recombines TRBV5-1 with TRBJ2-5; TRBD1 matches 11 bases. Germline V lookup: CDR1 SGHRS, CDR2 YFSETQ. Unmatched junction bases numbered 8, after V lost 4 bases and J lost 6 bases. The CDR3 has 15 residues. The CDR3 region is CASSVRDRGLQTQYF. The DNA of the CDR3 is TGCGCCAGCAGCGTCCGGGACAGGGGGTTGCAGACCCAGTACTTC. The whole variable domain, filled in from reference TRBV5-1 and TRBJ2-5, reads KAGVTQTPRYLIKTRGQQVTLSCSPISGHRSVSWYQQTPGQGLQFLFEYFSETQRNKGNFPGRFSGRQFSNSRSEMNVSTLELGDSALYLCASSVRDRGLQTQYFGPGTRLLVL.

This chain joins TRBV11-2 and TRBJ2-7, with 7 positions matching TRBD1. V was clipped by 4 bases and J by 3 bases; unmatched bases: 9. The length of the CDR3 is 15 residues. Germline loops: CDR1 SGHAT, CDR2 FQNNGV. CDR3 sequence: CASSSPRTGIYEQYF. In DNA form, the CDR3 reads TGTGCCAGCAGCTCCCCGCGGACAGGAATCTACGAGCAGTACTTC.

This clone was recorded once. The chain recombines TRBV7-2 with TRBJ1-5, with D unclear. V lost 3 bases, J lost 0 bases, and 9 bases lay in between. The germline V gene has CDR1 SGHTA and CDR2 FQGNSA. CDR3 length: 15 amino acids. The chain's CDR3 is CASSFRPDSNQPQHF. CDR3 bases: TGTGCCAGCAGCTTTCGACCGGATAGCAATCAGCCCCAGCATTTT.

This clone was seen a single time. The chain couples TRBV30 to TRBJ1-2; 8 nucleotides align to TRBD1. V trimming: 3 bases; J trimming: 9 bases; junction bases outside the gene matches: 12. The germline V gene has CDR1 GTSNPN and CDR2 SVGIG (reference sequence). The CDR3 runs to 14 residues. The CDR3 here is CAWSRTFGQGRYTF. For the CDR3, the DNA is TGTGCCTGGAGCCGTACCTTCGGACAGGGTCGCTACACCTTC.

The V call is TRBV4-1, the J call TRBJ2-5; no firm D call. Trimming left V 4 bases short and J 1 base short, with 7 bases between. CDR1 and CDR2 (germline): MGHRA, YSYEKL. This CDR3 is built from 13 residues. The CDR3 region is CASSRPGQETQYF. CDR3 nucleotide sequence: TGCGCCAGCAGCCGACCGGGCCAAGAGACCCAGTACTTC.

This clone is a singleton in its sample. V usage is TRBV5-4 and J usage is TRBJ1-2, with a tentative D call TRBD1 (5 bases). V lost 8 bases, J lost 4 bases, and 12 bases lay in between. Germline lookup yields CDR1 SGHNT and CDR2 YYREEE (reference sequence). The CDR3 loop spans 12 amino acids. The DNA for the CDR3 is TGTGCCAGTAGGGGTGTGGGCTATGGCTACACCTTC. This translates into CASRGVGYGYTF.

CDR3 bases: TGTGCCAGCAGCCCATTGTGGGGTATTAGTAACTCTGGGGCCAACGTCCTGACTTTC. It translates to CASSPLWGISNSGANVLTF. This chain connects TRBV28 to TRBJ2-6; D remains ambiguous. Germline lookup yields CDR1 MDHEN and CDR2 SYDVKM. CDR3 length: 19 amino acids. The ends were cut back, 6 bases at V and 0 bases at J, with 21 bases in the middle.

On this clone itself: The sample holds other DNA sequences that translate to the same CDR3. The rearrangement uses TRBV7-9 and TRBJ2-1; D is uncertain. The CDR3 runs 11 residues. Germline V gene data show CDR1 as SEHNR and CDR2 as FQNEAQ (reference sequence). The germline V and J ends were trimmed by 5 bases and 6 bases, with 5 bases remaining between them. The CDR3: CASSLLNEQFF. For the CDR3, the DNA is TGTGCCAGCAGCCTCCTCAATGAGCAGTTCTTC.